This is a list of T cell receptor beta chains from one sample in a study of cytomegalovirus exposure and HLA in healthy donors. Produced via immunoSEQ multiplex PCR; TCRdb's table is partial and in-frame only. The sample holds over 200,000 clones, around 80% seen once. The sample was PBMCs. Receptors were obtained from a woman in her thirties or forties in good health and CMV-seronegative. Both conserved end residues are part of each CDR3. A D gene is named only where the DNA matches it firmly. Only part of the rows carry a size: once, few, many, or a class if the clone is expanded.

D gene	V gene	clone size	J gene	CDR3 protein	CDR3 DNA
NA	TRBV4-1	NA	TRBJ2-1	CASSQPRNLGEQFF	TGCGCCAGCAGCCAACCTAGAAACCTGGGTGAGCAGTTCTTC
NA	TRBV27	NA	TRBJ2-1	CASSLSGGSYNEQFF	TGTGCCAGCAGTTTGTCCGGGGGCTCCTACAATGAGCAGTTCTTC
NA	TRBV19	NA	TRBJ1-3	CASMPGFGNTIYF	TGTGCCAGTATGCCGGGGTTTGGAAACACCATATATTTT
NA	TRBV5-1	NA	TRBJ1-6	CASSSTEAGVYNSPLHF	TGCGCCAGCAGCTCCACAGAGGCAGGGGTCTATAATTCACCCCTCCACTTT
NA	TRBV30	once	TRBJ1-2	CAWSPSGDYGYTF	TGTGCCTGGAGTCCATCGGGGGACTATGGCTACACCTTC
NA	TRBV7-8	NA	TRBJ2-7	CASSLARVVEQYF	TGTGCCAGCAGCTTAGCGCGGGTGGTCGAGCAGTACTTC
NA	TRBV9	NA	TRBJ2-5	CASSATVGRETQYF	TGTGCCAGCAGCGCGACTGTGGGGCGAGAGACCCAGTACTTC
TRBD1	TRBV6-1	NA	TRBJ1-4	CASSATQPLGQGIEKLFF	TGTGCCAGCAGTGCAACCCAACCCTTGGGACAGGGTATAGAAAAACTGTTTTTT
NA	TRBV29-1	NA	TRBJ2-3	CSVVAARSTDTQYF	TGCAGCGTTGTGGCGGCTAGAAGCACAGATACGCAGTATTTT
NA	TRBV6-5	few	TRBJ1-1	CASHPRGTEAFF	TGTGCCAGCCACCCTAGGGGGACTGAAGCTTTCTTT
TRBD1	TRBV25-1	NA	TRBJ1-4	CASSGLGQGLEKLFF	TGTGCCAGCAGTGGTTTGGGACAGGGCCTCGAAAAACTGTTTTTT
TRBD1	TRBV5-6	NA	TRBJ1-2	CASSLGGQALSGYTF	TGTGCCAGCAGCTTGGGGGGACAGGCGCTGAGCGGCTACACCTTC
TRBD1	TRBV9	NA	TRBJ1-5	CASSQGTGGGQPQHF	TGTGCCAGCAGCCAAGGGACAGGGGGAGGTCAGCCCCAGCATTTT
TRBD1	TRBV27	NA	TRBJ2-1	CASSKLGDRVNEQFF	TGTGCCAGCAGTAAGCTTGGAGACAGGGTCAATGAGCAGTTCTTC
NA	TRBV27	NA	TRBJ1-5	CASSPGTGFLQPQHF	TGTGCCAGCAGTCCAGGGACTGGCTTTTTACAGCCCCAGCATTTT
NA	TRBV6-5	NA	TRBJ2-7	CASSEGTPYEQYF	TGTGCCAGCAGTGAAGGGACACCTTACGAGCAGTACTTC
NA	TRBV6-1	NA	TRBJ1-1	CASSDPGGQKAEAFF	TGTGCCAGCAGCGATCCGGGGGGGCAAAAGGCTGAAGCTTTCTTT
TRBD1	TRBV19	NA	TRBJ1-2	CASSTWTGDANYGYTF	TGTGCCAGTAGTACTTGGACAGGGGATGCTAACTATGGCTACACCTTC
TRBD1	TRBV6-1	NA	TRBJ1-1	CASRIDRAGTEAFF	TGTGCCAGCAGGATCGACAGGGCGGGTACTGAAGCTTTCTTT
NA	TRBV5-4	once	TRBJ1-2	CASSLGVGQGSLRSYTF	TGTGCCAGCAGCTTGGGCGTCGGTCAGGGCTCGCTTAGGAGCTACACCTTC
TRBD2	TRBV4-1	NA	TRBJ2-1	CASSKDPRGGDVRNEQFF	TGCGCCAGCAGCAAAGATCCGCGGGGGGGCGATGTAAGGAATGAGCAGTTCTTC
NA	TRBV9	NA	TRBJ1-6	CASSVFPGENSPLHF	TGTGCCAGCAGCGTGTTTCCAGGGGAGAATTCACCCCTCCACTTT
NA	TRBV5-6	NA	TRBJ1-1	CASSLGQVGTEAFF	TGTGCCAGCAGCTTGGGTCAGGTTGGCACTGAAGCTTTCTTT
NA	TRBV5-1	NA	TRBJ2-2	CASSLIENTGELFF	TGCGCCAGCAGCTTGATAGAGAACACCGGGGAGCTGTTTTTT
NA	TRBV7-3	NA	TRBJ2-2	CASSLLPTVHRDTNTGELFF	TGTGCCAGCAGCTTACTCCCTACGGTTCACCGGGACACTAACACCGGGGAGCTGTTTTTT
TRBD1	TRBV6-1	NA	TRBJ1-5	CASSWTGGVDQPQHF	TGTGCCAGCTCCTGGACAGGGGGCGTCGATCAGCCCCAGCATTTT
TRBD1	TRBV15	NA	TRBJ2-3	CATSRDLGTGISDTQYF	TGTGCCACCAGCAGAGATCTCGGGACAGGGATTTCAGATACGCAGTATTTT
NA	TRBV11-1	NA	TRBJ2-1	CASSHEGVEQFF	TGTGCCAGCAGCCACGAAGGGGTTGAGCAGTTCTTC
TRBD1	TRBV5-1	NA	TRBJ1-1	CASSSQGASTEAFF	TGCGCCAGCAGCTCGCAGGGGGCGTCCACTGAAGCTTTCTTT
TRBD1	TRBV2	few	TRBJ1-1	CASIRQGALNTEAFF	TGTGCCAGCATCCGACAGGGGGCATTGAACACTGAAGCTTTCTTT
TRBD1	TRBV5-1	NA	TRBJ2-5	CASSGGTGQETQYF	TGCGCCAGCAGCGGCGGGACAGGTCAAGAGACCCAGTACTTC
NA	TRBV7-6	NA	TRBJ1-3	CASSLAGGTGNTIYF	TGTGCCAGCAGCTTAGCCGGGGGGACTGGAAACACCATATATTTT
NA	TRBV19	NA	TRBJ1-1	CASSIMRREEAFF	TGTGCCAGTAGTATCATGCGCAGGGAAGAAGCTTTCTTT
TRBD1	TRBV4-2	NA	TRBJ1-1	CASSARDRNTEAFF	TGTGCCAGCAGCGCCAGGGACAGGAACACTGAAGCTTTCTTT
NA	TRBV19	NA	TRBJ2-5	CASSEVGGLGETQYF	TGTGCCAGTAGTGAGGTGGGGGGGCTTGGAGAGACCCAGTACTTC
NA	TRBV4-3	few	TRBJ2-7	CASSLSWDISYEQYF	TGCGCCAGCAGCCTCAGCTGGGACATTTCCTACGAGCAGTACTTC
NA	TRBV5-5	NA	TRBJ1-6	CASSFGSGVNNSPLHF	TGTGCCAGCAGCTTTGGGAGTGGGGTAAATAATTCACCCCTCCACTTT
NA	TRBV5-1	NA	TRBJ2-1	CASSLSKVEEQFF	TGCGCCAGCAGCTTATCCAAGGTGGAGGAGCAGTTCTTC
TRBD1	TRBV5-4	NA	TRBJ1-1	CASKRDREGTEAFF	TGTGCCAGCAAGAGGGACAGGGAGGGCACTGAAGCTTTCTTT
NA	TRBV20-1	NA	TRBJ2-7	CSAERGNEQYF	TGCAGTGCTGAAAGGGGCAACGAGCAGTACTTC
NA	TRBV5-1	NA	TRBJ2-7	CASSLGPQFYEQYF	TGCGCCAGCAGCTTGGGTCCTCAGTTCTACGAGCAGTACTTC
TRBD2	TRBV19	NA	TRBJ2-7	CASTLGPSGSYEQYF	TGTGCCAGTACTCTGGGGCCTAGCGGTTCCTACGAGCAGTACTTC
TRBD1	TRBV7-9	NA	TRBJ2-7	CASSPSQGVTYEQYF	TGTGCCAGCAGCCCCTCGCAGGGGGTCACCTACGAGCAGTACTTC
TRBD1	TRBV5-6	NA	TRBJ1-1	CASSARTGGAWGSLAEAFF	TGTGCCAGCAGCGCTAGGACAGGGGGAGCCTGGGGAAGCTTAGCAGAAGCTTTCTTT
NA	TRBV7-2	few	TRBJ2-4	CASSWGDRNIQYF	TGTGCCAGCAGCTGGGGGGACAGAAACATTCAGTACTTC
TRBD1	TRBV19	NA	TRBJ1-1	CASTRQGGMNTEAFF	TGTGCCAGTACTCGACAGGGTGGCATGAACACTGAAGCTTTCTTT
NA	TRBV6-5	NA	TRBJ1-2	CASRGRYGGYTF	TGTGCCAGCCGCGGGCGGTATGGGGGCTACACCTTC
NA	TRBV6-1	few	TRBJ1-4	CASSEASAGREKLFF	TGTGCCAGCAGTGAAGCTTCGGCAGGAAGGGAAAAACTGTTTTTT
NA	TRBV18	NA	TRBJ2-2	CASSPQQGSVTGELFF	TGTGCCAGCTCACCACAACAGGGCTCGGTCACCGGGGAGCTGTTTTTT